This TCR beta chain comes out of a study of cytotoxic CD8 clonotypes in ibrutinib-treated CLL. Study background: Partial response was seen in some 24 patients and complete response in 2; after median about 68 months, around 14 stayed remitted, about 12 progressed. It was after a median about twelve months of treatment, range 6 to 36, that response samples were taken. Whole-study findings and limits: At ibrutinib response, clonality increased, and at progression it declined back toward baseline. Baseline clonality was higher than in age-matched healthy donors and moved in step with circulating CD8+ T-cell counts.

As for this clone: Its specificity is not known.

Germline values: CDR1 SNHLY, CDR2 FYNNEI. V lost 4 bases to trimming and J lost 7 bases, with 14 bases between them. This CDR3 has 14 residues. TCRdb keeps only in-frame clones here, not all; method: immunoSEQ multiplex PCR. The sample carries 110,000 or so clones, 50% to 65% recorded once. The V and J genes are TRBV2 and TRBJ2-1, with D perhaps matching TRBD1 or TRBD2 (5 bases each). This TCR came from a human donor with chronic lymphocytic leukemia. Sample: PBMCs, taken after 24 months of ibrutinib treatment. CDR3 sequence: CASSADPWGNEQFF. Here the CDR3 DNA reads TGTGCCAGCAGTGCTGACCCCTGGGGGAATGAGCAGTTCTTC.